The present T cell receptor (beta chain) was sequenced within a study of blood T cell repertoires in COVID-19. Study information: Sites across the United States, Italy and Spain contributed samples from acute and convalescent COVID-19. Nucleic acid was either cDNA or gDNA, and it came from T cells, B-cell-depleted T cells, or PBMCs.

Source study methods: The authors estimated nucleated cell counts from reference gene primer amplification. Sequencing used immunoSEQ multiplex PCR; TCRdb keeps in-frame clones, though not all of them. The V and J calls and clone size come from that table; D and trimming were worked out from the DNA. The sample includes about 89,000 clones, about four fifths seen only once; the top ten take 6.3%. V lost 3 bases to trimming and J lost 4 bases, with 15 bases between them. The CDR3 loop spans 15 amino acids. CDR1 LNHDA and CDR2 SQIVND come from the germline V gene (reference sequence). This sequence originates from a man aged 65 to 79 with COVID-19, enrolled during active disease. This chain uses TRBV19 with TRBJ1-2; possible D gene TRBD1, 6 bases. Sequencing was done on a sample of peripheral blood. The DNA for the CDR3 is TGTGCCAGTAGTATGGCTCAGGGGTCGGGCTATGGCTACACCTTC. Translating gives CASSMAQGSGYGYTF. The full variable domain, rest sourced from reference TRBV19 and TRBJ1-2, is DGGITQSPKYLFRKEGQNVTLSCEQNLNHDAMYWYRQDPGQGLRLIYYSQIVNDFQKGDIAEGYSVSREKKESFPLTVTSAQKNPTAFYLCASSMAQGSGYGYTFGSGTRLTVV.